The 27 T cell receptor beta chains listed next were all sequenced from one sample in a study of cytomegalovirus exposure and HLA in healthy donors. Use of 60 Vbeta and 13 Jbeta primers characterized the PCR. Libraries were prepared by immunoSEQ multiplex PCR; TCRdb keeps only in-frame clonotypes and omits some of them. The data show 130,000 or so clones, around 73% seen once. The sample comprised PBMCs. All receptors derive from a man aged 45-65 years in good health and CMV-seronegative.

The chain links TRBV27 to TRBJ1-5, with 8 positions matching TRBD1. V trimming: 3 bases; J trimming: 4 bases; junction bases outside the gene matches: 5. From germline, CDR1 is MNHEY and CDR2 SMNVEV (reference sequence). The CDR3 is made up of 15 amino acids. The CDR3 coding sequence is TGTGCCAGCAGTTTCGGGACAGGTCAAAATCAGCCCCAGCATTTT. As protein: CASSFGTGQNQPQHF.

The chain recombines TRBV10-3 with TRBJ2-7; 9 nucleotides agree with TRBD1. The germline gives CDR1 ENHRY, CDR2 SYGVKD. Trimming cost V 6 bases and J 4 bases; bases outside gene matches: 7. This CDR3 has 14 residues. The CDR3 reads CAISDWDREYEQYF. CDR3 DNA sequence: TGTGCCATCAGCGACTGGGACAGGGAATACGAGCAGTACTTC.

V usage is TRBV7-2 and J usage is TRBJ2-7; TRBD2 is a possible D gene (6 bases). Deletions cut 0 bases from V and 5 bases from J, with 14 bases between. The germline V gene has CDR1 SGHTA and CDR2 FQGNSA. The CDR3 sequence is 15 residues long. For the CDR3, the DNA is TGTGCCAGCAGCTTAGCTCCGGGAGTGTGGGACGAGCAGTACTTC. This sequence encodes CASSLAPGVWDEQYF.

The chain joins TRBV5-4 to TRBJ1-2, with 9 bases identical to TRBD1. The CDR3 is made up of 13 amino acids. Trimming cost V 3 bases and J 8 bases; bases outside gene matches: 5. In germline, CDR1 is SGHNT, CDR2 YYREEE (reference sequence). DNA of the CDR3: TGTGCCAGCAGCTGGGGGGACAGGGACGGCTACACCTTC. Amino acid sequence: CASSWGDRDGYTF. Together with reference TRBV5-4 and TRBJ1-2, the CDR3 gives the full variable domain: ETGVTQSPTHLIKTRGQQVTLRCSSQSGHNTVSWYQQALGQGPQFIFQYYREEENGRGNFPPRFSGLQFPNYSSELNVNALELDDSALYLCASSWGDRDGYTFGSGTRLTVV.

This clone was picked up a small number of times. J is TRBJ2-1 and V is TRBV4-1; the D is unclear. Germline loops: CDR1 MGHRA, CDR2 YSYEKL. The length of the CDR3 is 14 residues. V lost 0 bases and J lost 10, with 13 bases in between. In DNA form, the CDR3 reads TGCGCCAGCAGCCAAGATGTAAGCAGGATCGAGCAGTTCTTC. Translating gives CASSQDVSRIEQFF.

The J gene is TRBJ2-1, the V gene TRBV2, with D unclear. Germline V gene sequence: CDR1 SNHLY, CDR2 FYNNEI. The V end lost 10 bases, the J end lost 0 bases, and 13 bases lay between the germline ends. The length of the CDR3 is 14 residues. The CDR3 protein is CATTASFSYNEQFF. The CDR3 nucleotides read TGTGCCACCACTGCCTCCTTCTCCTACAATGAGCAGTTCTTC. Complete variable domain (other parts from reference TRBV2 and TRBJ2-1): EPEVTQTPSHQVTQMGQEVILRCVPISNHLYFYWYRQILGQKVEFLVSFYNNEISEKSEIFDDQFSVERPDGSNFTLKIRSTKLEDSAMYFCATTASFSYNEQFFGPGTRLTVL.

CDR3 loop: CASSNEGARVEKLFF. As DNA, the CDR3 is TGTGCCAGTAGTAACGAGGGGGCGCGAGTTGAAAAACTGTTTTTT. The gene calls are TRBV19 and TRBJ1-4, with 7 bases identical to TRBD1. This CDR3 is built from 15 residues. V lost 4 bases to trimming and J lost 7 bases; unmatched junction nucleotides: 9. The V gene's germline CDR1 is LNHDA and CDR2 SQIVND (reference sequence). Full variable domain (outside the CDR3, taken from reference TRBV19 and TRBJ1-4): DGGITQSPKYLFRKEGQNVTLSCEQNLNHDAMYWYRQDPGQGLRLIYYSQIVNDFQKGDIAEGYSVSREKKESFPLTVTSAQKNPTAFYLCASSNEGARVEKLFFGSGTQLSVL.

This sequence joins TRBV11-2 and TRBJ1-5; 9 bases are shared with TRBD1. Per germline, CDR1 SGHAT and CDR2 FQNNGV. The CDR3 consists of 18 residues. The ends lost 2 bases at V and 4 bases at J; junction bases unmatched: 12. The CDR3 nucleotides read TGTGCCAGCAGCTTATCCCCAAAGGTCGGACAGGGGAATCAGCCCCAGCATTTT. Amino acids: CASSLSPKVGQGNQPQHF.

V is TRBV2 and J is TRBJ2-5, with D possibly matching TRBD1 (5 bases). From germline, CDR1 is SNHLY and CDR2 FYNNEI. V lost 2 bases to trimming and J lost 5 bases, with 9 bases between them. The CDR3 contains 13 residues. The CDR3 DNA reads TGTGCCAGCAGTGAATCCTACAGGGAGACCCAGTACTTC. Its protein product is CASSESYRETQYF.

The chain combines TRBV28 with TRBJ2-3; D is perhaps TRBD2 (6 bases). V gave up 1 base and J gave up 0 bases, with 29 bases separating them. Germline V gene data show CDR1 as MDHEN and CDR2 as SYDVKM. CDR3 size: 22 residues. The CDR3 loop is CASSLLRGRAPLTSPSTDTQYF. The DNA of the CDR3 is TGTGCCAGCAGTTTATTAAGGGGTCGGGCCCCTTTAACTAGCCCTAGCACAGATACGCAGTATTTT.

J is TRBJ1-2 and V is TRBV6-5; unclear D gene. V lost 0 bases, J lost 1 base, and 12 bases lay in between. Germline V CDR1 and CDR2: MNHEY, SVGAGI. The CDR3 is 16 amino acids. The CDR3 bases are TGTGCCAGCAGTTACTCGCGGGCGCGACTTAACTATGGCTACACCTTC. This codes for CASSYSRARLNYGYTF.

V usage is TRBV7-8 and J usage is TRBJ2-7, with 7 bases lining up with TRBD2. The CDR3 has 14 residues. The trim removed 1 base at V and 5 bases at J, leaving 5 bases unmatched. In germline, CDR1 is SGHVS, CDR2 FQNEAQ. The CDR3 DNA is TGTGCCAGCAGCTTAGAGGGAGGGCTTGACGAGCAGTACTTC. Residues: CASSLEGGLDEQYF.

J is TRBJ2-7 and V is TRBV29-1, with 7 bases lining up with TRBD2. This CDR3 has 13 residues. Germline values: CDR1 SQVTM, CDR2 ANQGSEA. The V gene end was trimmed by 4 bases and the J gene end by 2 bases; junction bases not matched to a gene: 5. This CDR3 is CSVAGRNTYEQYF. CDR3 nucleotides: TGCAGCGTTGCCGGGAGGAACACCTACGAGCAGTACTTC.

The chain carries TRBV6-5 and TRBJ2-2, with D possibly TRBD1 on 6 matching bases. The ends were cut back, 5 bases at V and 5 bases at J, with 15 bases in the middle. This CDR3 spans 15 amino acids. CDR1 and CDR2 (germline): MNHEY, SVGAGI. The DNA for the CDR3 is TGTGCCAGCAGTAGAGGGACACCCAGGACCGGGGAGCTGTTTTTT. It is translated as CASSRGTPRTGELFF.

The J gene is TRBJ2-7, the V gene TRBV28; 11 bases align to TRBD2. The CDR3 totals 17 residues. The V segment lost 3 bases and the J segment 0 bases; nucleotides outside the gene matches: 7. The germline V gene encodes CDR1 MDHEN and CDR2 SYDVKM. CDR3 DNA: TGTGCCAGCAGTTTTCTAGCGGGAGGCGAGGTCTCCTACGAGCAGTACTTC. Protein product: CASSFLAGGEVSYEQYF.

The CDR3 DNA sequence: TGTGCCACTCTGGACAGGGATCGGCGTCAGCCCCAGCATTTT. Its translation: CATLDRDRRQPQHF. The chain has TRBV19 and TRBJ1-5; 8 nucleotides agree with TRBD1. The CDR3 extends over 14 amino acids. CDR1 is LNHDA and CDR2 is SQIVND in the germline V gene (reference sequence). Trimming cost V 10 bases and J 6 bases; bases outside gene matches: 11.

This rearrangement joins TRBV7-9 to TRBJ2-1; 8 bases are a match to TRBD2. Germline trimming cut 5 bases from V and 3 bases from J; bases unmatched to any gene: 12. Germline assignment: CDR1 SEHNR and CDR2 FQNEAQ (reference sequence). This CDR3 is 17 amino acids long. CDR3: CASSPPASGWNYNEQFF. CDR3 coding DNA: TGTGCCAGCAGCCCTCCGGCTAGCGGGTGGAACTACAATGAGCAGTTCTTC.

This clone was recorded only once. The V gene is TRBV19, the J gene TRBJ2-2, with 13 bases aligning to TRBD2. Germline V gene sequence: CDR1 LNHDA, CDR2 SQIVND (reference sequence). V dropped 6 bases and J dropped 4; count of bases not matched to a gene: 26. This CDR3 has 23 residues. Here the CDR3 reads CASSKYLGLPTSGRSLGTGELFF. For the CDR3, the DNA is TGTGCCAGTAGCAAATACCTGGGACTGCCGACTAGCGGGAGGTCCCTTGGCACCGGGGAGCTGTTTTTT. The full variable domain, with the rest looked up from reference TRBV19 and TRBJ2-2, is DGGITQSPKYLFRKEGQNVTLSCEQNLNHDAMYWYRQDPGQGLRLIYYSQIVNDFQKGDIAEGYSVSREKKESFPLTVTSAQKNPTAFYLCASSKYLGLPTSGRSLGTGELFFGEGSRLTVL.

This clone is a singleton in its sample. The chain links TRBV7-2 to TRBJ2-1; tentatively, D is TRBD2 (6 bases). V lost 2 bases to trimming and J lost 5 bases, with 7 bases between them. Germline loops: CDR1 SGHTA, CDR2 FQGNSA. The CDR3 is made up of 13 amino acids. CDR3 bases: TGTGCCAGCAGCTTAATAGCGGACAATGAGCAGTTCTTC. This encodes CASSLIADNEQFF.

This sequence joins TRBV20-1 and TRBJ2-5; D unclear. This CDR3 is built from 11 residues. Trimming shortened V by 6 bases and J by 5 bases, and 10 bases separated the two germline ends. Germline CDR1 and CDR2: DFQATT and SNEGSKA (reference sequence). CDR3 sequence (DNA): TGCAGTGCCATGCCTGAGGAGACCCAGTACTTC. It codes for CSAMPEETQYF.

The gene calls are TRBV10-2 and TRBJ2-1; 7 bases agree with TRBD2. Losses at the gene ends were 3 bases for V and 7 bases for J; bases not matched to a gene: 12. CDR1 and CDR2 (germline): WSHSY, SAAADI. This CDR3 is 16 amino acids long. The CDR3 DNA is TGCGCCAGCAGTGACCCAGCGGGGTGGGTCTTGAATGAGCAGTTCTTC. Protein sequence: CASSDPAGWVLNEQFF.

CDR3 DNA sequence: TGTGCCAGCTCACCGGGACAGGGGGCGGGTCAGCCCCAGCATTTT. Residues: CASSPGQGAGQPQHF. This chain joins TRBV18 and TRBJ1-5, with TRBD1 matching over 12 bases. This CDR3 has 15 amino acids. The germline gives CDR1 KGHSH, CDR2 LQKENI. V shed 3 bases and J 6 bases; nucleotides not matched to a gene: 3.

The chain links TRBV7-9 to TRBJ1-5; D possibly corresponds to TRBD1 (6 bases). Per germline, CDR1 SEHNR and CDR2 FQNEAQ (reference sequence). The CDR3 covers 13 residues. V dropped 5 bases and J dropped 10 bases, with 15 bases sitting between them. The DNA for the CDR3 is TGTGCCAGCAGCCGGGACAACGTTAGCCCCCAGCATTTT. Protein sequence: CASSRDNVSPQHF. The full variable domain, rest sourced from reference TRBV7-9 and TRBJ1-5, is DTGVSQNPRHKITKRGQNVTFRCDPISEHNRLYWYRQTLGQGPEFLTYFQNEAQLEKSRLLSDRFSAERPKGSFSTLEIQRTEQGDSAMYLCASSRDNVSPQHFGDGTRLSIL.

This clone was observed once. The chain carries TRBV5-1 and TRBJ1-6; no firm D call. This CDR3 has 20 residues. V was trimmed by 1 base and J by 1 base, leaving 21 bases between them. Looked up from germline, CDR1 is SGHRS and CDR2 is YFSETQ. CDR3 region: CASSLWNGEYRRSYNSPLHF. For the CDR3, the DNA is TGCGCCAGCAGCTTGTGGAATGGAGAATATCGGCGGTCCTATAATTCACCCCTCCACTTT.

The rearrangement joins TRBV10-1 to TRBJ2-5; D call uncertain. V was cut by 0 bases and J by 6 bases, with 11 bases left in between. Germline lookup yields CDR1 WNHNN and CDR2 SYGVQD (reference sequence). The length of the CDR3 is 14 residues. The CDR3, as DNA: TGCGCCAGCAGTGAGTCGAACATCCAGAAGACCCAGTACTTC. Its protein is CASSESNIQKTQYF.

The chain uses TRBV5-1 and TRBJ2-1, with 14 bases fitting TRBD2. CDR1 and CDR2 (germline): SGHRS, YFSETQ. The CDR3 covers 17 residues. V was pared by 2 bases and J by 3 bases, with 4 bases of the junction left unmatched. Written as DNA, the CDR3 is TGCGCCAGCAGCTTCAGGACTAGCGGGAGGAACTACAATGAGCAGTTCTTC. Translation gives CASSFRTSGRNYNEQFF.

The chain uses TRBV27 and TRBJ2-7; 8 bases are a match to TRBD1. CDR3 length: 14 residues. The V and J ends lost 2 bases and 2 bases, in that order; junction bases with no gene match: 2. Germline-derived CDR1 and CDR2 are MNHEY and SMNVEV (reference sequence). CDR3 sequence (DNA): TGTGCCAGCAGTTTAGGACAGGGTCCCTACGAGCAGTACTTC. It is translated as CASSLGQGPYEQYF.